This T cell receptor beta chain was retrieved from a study of metastatic and nonmetastatic thyroid tumors. Treatment of any kind had been given to no patient before thyroid surgery. From germline, CDR1 is MDHEN and CDR2 SYDVKM. The J segment lost 3 bases and the V segment lost 3 bases, leaving 8 bases of the junction unmatched. The CDR3 runs 16 residues. TCRdb redid the clone calls on the PCR reads using MiXCR. The repertoire has some 90,000 clones, less than 10% of them found once; the top ten carry approximately 10%. There are many counts of this clone. The sequencing input was blood. This TCR was recovered from a female donor with papillary thyroid cancer or a benign thyroid nodule (not recorded which). Some clones in this sample may be carry-over from other donors' samples. The V call is TRBV28, the J call TRBJ2-7; 10 bases are a match to TRBD1. CDR3 in DNA: TGTGCCAGCAGTTTCGGGACAGGGGAGTTTGGCTACGAGCAGTACTTC. Translated, it gives CASSFGTGEFGYEQYF.